The 16 T cell receptor beta chains in this list originate from one sample, sequenced in a study of blood T cell repertoires in COVID-19. Clones were read by immunoSEQ multiplex PCR, and TCRdb kept only the in-frame ones, dropping some. The profile shows approximately 94,000 clones, 85% of them singletons. Sample: peripheral blood. The receptors here all came from a human donor in a cohort sampled during active COVID-19.

This chain uses TRBV9 with TRBJ1-2; the match to TRBD1 covers 8 bases. With 0 bases clipped from V and 1 base from J, the junction kept 5 bases outside the gene matches. Looked up from germline, CDR1 is SGDLS and CDR2 is YYNGEE. The CDR3 is made up of 16 amino acids. CDR3: CASSVGAGGNNYGYTF. CDR3 bases: TGTGCCAGCAGCGTAGGTGCAGGGGGCAATAACTATGGCTACACCTTC.

The CDR3 loop is CASSFRPGDEQYF. CDR3 nucleotide sequence: TGTGCCAGCAGCTTCCGGCCCGGGGACGAGCAGTACTTC. This chain joins TRBV5-4 and TRBJ2-7, with D tentatively TRBD2 (5 bases). The CDR3 has 13 amino acids. V gave up 2 bases and J gave up 5 bases, with 11 bases separating them. Germline V gene data show CDR1 as SGHNT and CDR2 as YYREEE (reference sequence).

This chain joins TRBV24-1 and TRBJ1-1; perhaps TRBD1 as D (6 bases). The germline V gene encodes CDR1 KGHDR and CDR2 SFDVKD. V gave up 2 bases and J gave up 4 bases, with 16 bases separating them. The CDR3 is 16 amino acids. Written as DNA, the CDR3 is TGTGCCACCAGTGATTCCCCGGGACACCAAGCCACTGAAGCTTTCTTT. It codes for CATSDSPGHQATEAFF.

Only one count was recorded for this clone. The chain carries TRBV10-3 and TRBJ2-5; TRBD2 matches 7 bases. The V and J ends lost 6 bases and 4 bases, in that order; junction bases with no gene match: 5. The V gene's germline CDR1 is ENHRY and CDR2 SYGVKD. The CDR3 length is 13 residues. The chain's CDR3 is CAISSGGGETQYF. The DNA of the CDR3 is TGTGCCATCAGCTCGGGGGGTGGAGAGACCCAGTACTTC.

The chain recombines TRBV12-3 or TRBV12-4 with TRBJ2-5, with D perhaps matching TRBD1 (5 bases). V gave up 4 bases and J gave up 1 base, with 7 bases separating them. The CDR3 totals 13 residues. The CDR3 region is CASSWGLQETQYF. CDR3 nucleotides: TGTGCCAGCAGTTGGGGCCTCCAAGAGACCCAGTACTTC.

The chain couples TRBV27 to TRBJ1-1; a possible D gene is TRBD1 (5 bases). V shed 3 bases and J shed 1 base, with 9 bases lying between them. The CDR3 totals 14 residues. Germline CDR1 MNHEY, CDR2 SMNVEV (reference sequence). CDR3 sequence (DNA): TGTGCCAGCAGTTTCCGACAGCCGAACACTGAAGCTTTCTTT. Amino acid sequence: CASSFRQPNTEAFF.

The chain has TRBV5-1 and TRBJ2-7, with 8 bases fitting TRBD1. Germline values: CDR1 SGHRS, CDR2 YFSETQ. V dropped 0 bases and J dropped 4; count of bases not matched to a gene: 6. The CDR3 has 15 residues. CDR3 sequence (DNA): TGCGCCAGCAGCTTGGGGGCAGGGGGCGTATACGAGCAGTACTTC. Translation gives CASSLGAGGVYEQYF.

This rearrangement joins TRBV12-5 to TRBJ1-5; weak D call: TRBD1 (6 bases). The V gene lost 1 base and the J gene lost 5 bases, with 9 bases spanning the gap. There are 14 residues in the CDR3. Germline V CDR1 and CDR2: LGHNT, FRNRAP. Written as DNA, the CDR3 is TGTGCTAGTGGTTTGGGCCAGGGGCATCAGCCCCAGCATTTT. It encodes CASGLGQGHQPQHF.

As for this clone: One junction end disagrees with the germline gene, perhaps due to a read error. The chain couples TRBV5-4 to TRBJ1-2, with D perhaps matching TRBD1 (5 bases). CDR3 length: 14 residues. Germline V lookup: CDR1 SGHNT, CDR2 YYREEE (reference sequence). CDR3 coding DNA: TGTGCCAGCCGCTTGGGGGGGGCTAACTATGGCTACACCTTC. Protein: CASRLGGANYGYTF. Filled out from reference TRBV5-4 and TRBJ1-2, the complete variable domain reads ETGVTQSPTHLIKTRGQQVTLRCSSQSGHNTVSWYQQALGQGPQFIFQYYREEENGRGNFPPRFSGLQFPNYSSELNVNALELDDSALYLCASRLGGANYGYTFGSGTRLTVV.

The V gene is TRBV7-2, the J gene TRBJ1-1; 9 nucleotides align to TRBD1. V gave up 3 bases and J gave up 4 bases; unmatched junction bases: 3. CDR1 and CDR2 (germline): SGHTA, FQGNSA. The CDR3 spans 14 residues. The CDR3 nucleotides are TGTGCCAGCAGCTTTCTGACAGGGGGCACTGAAGCTTTCTTT. Protein sequence: CASSFLTGGTEAFF.

This chain links TRBV7-8 with TRBJ1-1, with a tentative D call TRBD1 (5 bases). The CDR3 length is 15 residues. V was trimmed by 1 base and J by 4 bases, leaving 13 bases between them. Germline lookup yields CDR1 SGHVS and CDR2 FQNEAQ. CDR3 loop: CASSLGLGPGTEAFF. For the CDR3, the DNA is TGTGCCAGCAGCTTAGGTTTGGGGCCTGGCACTGAAGCTTTCTTT.

The chain employs TRBV10-3 and TRBJ1-1, with D possibly TRBD1 on 5 matching bases. In germline, CDR1 is ENHRY, CDR2 SYGVKD. This CDR3 is 13 amino acids long. Trimming cost V 9 bases and J 3 bases, with 14 bases left between them. The DNA of the CDR3 is TGTGCCATGGGGGGGGTTCCAGACACTGAAGCTTTCTTT. This translates into CAMGGVPDTEAFF.

This clone was detected once. J is TRBJ2-3 and V is TRBV21-1; TRBD2, the D gene given by the table, was not confirmed from the DNA. TRBV21-1 is a documented pseudogene. The CDR3 sequence is 14 residues long. The CDR3 DNA reads TGTGCCAGCAGCAAAGGGACGGGAGACAATACGCAGTATTTT. As protein: CASSKGTGDNTQYF.

As DNA, the CDR3 is TGTGCCAGCAGCTTAGACCTCACAGGGGCTGGGGCCAACGTCCTGACTTTC. Translated, it gives CASSLDLTGAGANVLTF. This chain connects TRBV7-2 to TRBJ2-6; 7 positions agree with TRBD1. This CDR3 comprises 17 residues. CDR1 is SGHTA, CDR2 FQGNSA, per germline. V was clipped by 1 base and J by 2 bases; unmatched bases: 5. The whole variable domain, remainder taken from reference TRBV7-2 and TRBJ2-6, is GAGVSQSPSNKVTEKGKDVELRCDPISGHTALYWYRQSLGQGLEFLIYFQGNSAPDKSGLPSDRFSAERTGGSVSTLTIQRTQQEDSAVYLCASSLDLTGAGANVLTFGAGSRLTVL.

DNA of the CDR3: TGCAGCGTTGGTGGGCCGCAGGAGTATTTT. It is translated as CSVGGPQEYF. The chain recombines TRBV29-1 with TRBJ2-3, with D unclear. The CDR3 runs 10 residues. Per germline, CDR1 SQVTM and CDR2 ANQGSEA. V was cut by 4 bases and J by 13 bases, with 12 bases left in between.

Here the CDR3 DNA reads TGTGCCAGCAGTCCGGGCGGGTCGACCTACGAGCAGTACTTC. It codes for CASSPGGSTYEQYF. The chain joins TRBV7-9 to TRBJ2-7; weak D call: TRBD2 (5 bases). This CDR3 comprises 14 residues. V was clipped by 6 bases and J by 2 bases, with 14 bases between them. Germline loops: CDR1 SEHNR, CDR2 FQNEAQ (reference sequence).